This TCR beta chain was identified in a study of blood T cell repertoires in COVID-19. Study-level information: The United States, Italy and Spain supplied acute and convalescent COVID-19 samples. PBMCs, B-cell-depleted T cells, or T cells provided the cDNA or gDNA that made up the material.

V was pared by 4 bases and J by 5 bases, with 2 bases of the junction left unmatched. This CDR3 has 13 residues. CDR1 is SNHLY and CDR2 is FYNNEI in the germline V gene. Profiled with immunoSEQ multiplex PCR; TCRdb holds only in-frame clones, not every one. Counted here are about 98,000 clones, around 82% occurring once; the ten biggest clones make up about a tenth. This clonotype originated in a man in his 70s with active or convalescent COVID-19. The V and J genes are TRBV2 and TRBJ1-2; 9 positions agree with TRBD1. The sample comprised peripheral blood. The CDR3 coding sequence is TGTGCCAGCAGTGCGGACAGGGGATATGGCTACACCTTC. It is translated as CASSADRGYGYTF.